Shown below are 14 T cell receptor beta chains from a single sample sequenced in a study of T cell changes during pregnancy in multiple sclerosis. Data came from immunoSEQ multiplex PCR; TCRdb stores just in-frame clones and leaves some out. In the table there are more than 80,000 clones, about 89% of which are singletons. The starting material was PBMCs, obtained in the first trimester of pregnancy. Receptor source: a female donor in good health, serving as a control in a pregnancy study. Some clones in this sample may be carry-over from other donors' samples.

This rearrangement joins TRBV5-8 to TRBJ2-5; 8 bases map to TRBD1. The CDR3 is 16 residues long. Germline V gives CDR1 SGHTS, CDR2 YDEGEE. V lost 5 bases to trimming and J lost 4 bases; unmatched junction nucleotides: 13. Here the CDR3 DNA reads TGTGCCAGCAGTGGAGGGACAGGTGGAAGTCCAGAGACCCAGTACTTC. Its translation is CASSGGTGGSPETQYF.

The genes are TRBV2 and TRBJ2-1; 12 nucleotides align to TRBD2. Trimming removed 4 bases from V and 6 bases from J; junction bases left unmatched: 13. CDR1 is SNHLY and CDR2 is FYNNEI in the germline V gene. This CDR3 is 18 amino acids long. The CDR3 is CASSAFVLTSGRSNEQFF. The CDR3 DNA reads TGTGCCAGCAGTGCATTTGTTTTGACTAGCGGGAGATCCAATGAGCAGTTCTTC.

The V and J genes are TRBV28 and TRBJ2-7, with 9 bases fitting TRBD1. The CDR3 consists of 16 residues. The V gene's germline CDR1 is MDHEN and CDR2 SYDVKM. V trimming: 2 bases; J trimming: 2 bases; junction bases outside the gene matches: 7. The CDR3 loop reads CASSLGPGQGTYEQYF. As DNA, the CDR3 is TGTGCCAGCAGTTTAGGACCGGGACAGGGAACCTACGAGCAGTACTTC.

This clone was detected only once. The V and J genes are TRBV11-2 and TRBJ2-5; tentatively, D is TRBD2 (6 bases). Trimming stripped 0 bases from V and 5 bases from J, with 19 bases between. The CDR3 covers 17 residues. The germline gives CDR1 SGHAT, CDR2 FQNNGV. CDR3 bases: TGTGCCAGCAGCTTAGATCTTGCCTCGGCGGGACGGGAGACCCAGTACTTC. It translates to CASSLDLASAGRETQYF.

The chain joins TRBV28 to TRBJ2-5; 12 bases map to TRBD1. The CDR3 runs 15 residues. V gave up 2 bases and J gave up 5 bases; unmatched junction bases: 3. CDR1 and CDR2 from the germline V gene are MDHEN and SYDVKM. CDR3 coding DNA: TGTGCCAGCAGTTTAGGGGGACAGGGGGCGGAGACCCAGTACTTC. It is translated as CASSLGGQGAETQYF.

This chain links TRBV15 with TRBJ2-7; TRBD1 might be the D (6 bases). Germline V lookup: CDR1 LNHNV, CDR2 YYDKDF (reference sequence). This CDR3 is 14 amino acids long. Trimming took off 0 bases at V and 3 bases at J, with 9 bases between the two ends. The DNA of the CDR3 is TGTGCCACCAGCAGAGATCGAGGGGGCTACGAGCAGTACTTC. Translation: CATSRDRGGYEQYF. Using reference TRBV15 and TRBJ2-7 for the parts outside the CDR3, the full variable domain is DAMVIQNPRYQVTQFGKPVTLSCSQTLNHNVMYWYQQKSSQAPKLLFHYYDKDFNNEADTPDNFQSRRPNTSFCFLDIRSPGLGDTAMYLCATSRDRGGYEQYFGPGTRLTVT.

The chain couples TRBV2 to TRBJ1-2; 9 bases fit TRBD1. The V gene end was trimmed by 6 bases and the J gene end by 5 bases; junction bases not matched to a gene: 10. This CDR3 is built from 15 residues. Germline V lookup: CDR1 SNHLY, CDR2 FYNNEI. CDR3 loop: CASRHGQGPRYGYTF. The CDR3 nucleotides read TGTGCCAGCAGGCACGGACAGGGGCCGAGATATGGCTACACCTTC.

The CDR3 loop is CASSLSTEAFF. The CDR3 coding sequence is TGTGCCAGCAGTTTGTCAACTGAAGCTTTCTTT. The gene calls are TRBV28 and TRBJ1-1; unclear D gene. Germline V gives CDR1 MDHEN, CDR2 SYDVKM. V lost 3 bases and J lost 5, with 4 bases in between. The CDR3 length is 11 residues.

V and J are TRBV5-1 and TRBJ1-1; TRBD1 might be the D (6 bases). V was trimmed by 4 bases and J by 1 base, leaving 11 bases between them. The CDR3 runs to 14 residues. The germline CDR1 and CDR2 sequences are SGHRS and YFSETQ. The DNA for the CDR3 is TGCGCCAGCAGCCGACTGGACAGGAACACTGAAGCTTTCTTT. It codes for CASSRLDRNTEAFF.

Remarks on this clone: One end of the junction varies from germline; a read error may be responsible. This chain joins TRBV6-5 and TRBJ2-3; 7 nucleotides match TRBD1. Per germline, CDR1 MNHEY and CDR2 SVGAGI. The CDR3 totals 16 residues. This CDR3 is CASSYSSWDSTDTQYF. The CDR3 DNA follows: TGTGCCAGCAGTTACTCGAGCTGGGACAGCACCGATACGCAGTATTTT.

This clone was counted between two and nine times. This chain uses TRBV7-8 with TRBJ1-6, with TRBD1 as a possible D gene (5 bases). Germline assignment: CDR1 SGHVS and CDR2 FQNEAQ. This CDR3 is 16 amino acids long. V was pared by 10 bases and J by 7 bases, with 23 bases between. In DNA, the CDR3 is TGTGCCACTATAGGAAGGTCGGCAGGGCGCAATTCACCCCTCCACTTT. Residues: CATIGRSAGRNSPLHF.

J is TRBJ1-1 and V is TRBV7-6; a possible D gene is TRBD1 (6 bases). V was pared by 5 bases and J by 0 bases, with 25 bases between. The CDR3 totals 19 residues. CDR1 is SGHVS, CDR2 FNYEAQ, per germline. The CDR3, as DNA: TGTGCCAGCAGCGAAACGGGACAAGCAATACCAACTATGAACACTGAAGCTTTCTTT. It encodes CASSETGQAIPTMNTEAFF.

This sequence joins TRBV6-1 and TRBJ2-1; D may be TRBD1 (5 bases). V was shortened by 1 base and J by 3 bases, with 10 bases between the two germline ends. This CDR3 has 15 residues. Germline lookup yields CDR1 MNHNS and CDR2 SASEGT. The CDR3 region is CASSEVARDYNEQFF. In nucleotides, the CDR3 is TGTGCCAGCAGTGAAGTGGCCAGGGACTACAATGAGCAGTTCTTC.

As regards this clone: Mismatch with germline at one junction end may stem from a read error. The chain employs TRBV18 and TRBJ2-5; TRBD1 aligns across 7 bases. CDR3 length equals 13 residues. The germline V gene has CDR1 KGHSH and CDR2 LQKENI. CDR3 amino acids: CASSPQGDSSKDF. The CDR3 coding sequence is TGTGCCAGCTCACCACAGGGGGACAGTTCAAAGGACTTC. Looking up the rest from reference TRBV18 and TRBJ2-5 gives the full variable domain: NAGVMQNPRHLVRRRGQEARLRCSPMKGHSHVYWYRQLPEEGLKFMVYLQKENIIDESGMPKERFSAEFPKEGPSILRIQQVVRGDSAAYFCASSPQGDSSKDFGPGTRLLVL.